These 11 T cell receptor beta chains share one sample of origin, sequenced in a study of T cells in Graves' hyperthyroidism and ophthalmopathy. It was RNA transcripts that yielded the amplified TCR beta CDR3 regions. An initial round of RT-PCR targeting the TCR CDR3 relied on the HTBI primer set. TCRdb itself ran the multiplex PCR reads through MiXCR, one entry per CDR3 protein. Of some 250,000 distinct CDR3 sequences in the sample, more than 12% were seen once. Material for sequencing was blood. These receptors were taken from a woman between 40 and 50 years old with Graves' hyperthyroidism that later progressed to Graves' ophthalmopathy.

This clonotype was seen many times. The CDR3 spells CASSPGLYEQFF. The CDR3 nucleotides are TGTGCCAGCAGCCCAGGACTATATGAGCAGTTCTTC. V and J are TRBV9 and TRBJ2-1, with D possibly TRBD2 on 6 matching bases. Trimming left V 4 bases short and J 8 bases short, with 10 bases between. This CDR3 contains 12 residues. Germline CDR1 reads SGDLS; CDR2 reads YYNGEE.

This clonotype was seen ten or more times. The V and J genes are TRBV4-1 and TRBJ2-5; no firm D call. Trimming removed 0 bases from V and 5 bases from J, with 7 bases in between. CDR1 is MGHRA, CDR2 YSYEKL, per germline. The CDR3 runs 13 residues. The CDR3 region is CASSQEGWETQYF. As DNA, the CDR3 is TGCGCCAGCAGCCAAGAAGGGTGGGAGACCCAGTACTTC.

This clonotype was seen more than once but under ten times. The J gene is TRBJ2-1, the V gene TRBV5-1; D is ambiguous. V lost 0 bases and J lost 2, with 6 bases in between. Germline V CDR1 and CDR2: SGHRS, YFSETQ. The CDR3 is 14 amino acids. The chain's CDR3 is CASSLERTYNEQFF. In DNA, the CDR3 is TGCGCCAGCAGCTTGGAAAGGACCTACAATGAGCAGTTCTTC.

This clonotype came up many times. V usage is TRBV11-2 and J usage is TRBJ2-3, with D possibly TRBD1 on 6 matching bases. Deletions cut 5 bases from V and 8 bases from J, with 11 bases between. This CDR3 has 12 residues. Germline CDR1 is SGHAT and CDR2 is FQNNGV. The CDR3 DNA sequence: TGTGCCAGCAGCGGTAGCAGGGGTACGCAGTATTTT. It specifies CASSGSRGTQYF.

This clonotype was seen ten or more times. The chain combines TRBV5-5 with TRBJ2-3, with D uncertain. The V and J ends lost 1 base and 3 bases respectively, with 6 bases between them. From germline, CDR1 is SGHKS and CDR2 YYEKEE (reference sequence). The CDR3 extends over 13 amino acids. The CDR3: CASSLFVTDTQYF. The CDR3 DNA sequence: TGTGCCAGCAGCTTGTTCGTTACAGATACGCAGTATTTT. Full variable domain (remainder filled in from reference TRBV5-5 and TRBJ2-3): DAGVTQSPTHLIKTRGQQVTLRCSPISGHKSVSWYQQVLGQGPQFIFQYYEKEERGRGNFPDRFSARQFPNYSSELNVNALLLGDSALYLCASSLFVTDTQYFGPGTRLTVL.

This clonotype was picked up many times. This chain joins TRBV19 and TRBJ1-1, with 7 bases fitting TRBD1. Germline loops: CDR1 LNHDA, CDR2 SQIVND (reference sequence). This CDR3 comprises 14 residues. The V and J ends lost 6 bases and 11 bases, in that order; junction bases with no gene match: 15. The chain's CDR3 is CASRRQGPVVEAFF. CDR3 bases: TGTGCCAGTAGGCGACAGGGTCCGGTGGTAGAGGCTTTCTTT.

The chain recombines TRBV9 with TRBJ1-2, with D uncertain. Germline loops: CDR1 SGDLS, CDR2 YYNGEE. The CDR3 covers 15 residues. V was shortened by 0 bases and J by 3 bases, with 12 bases between the two germline ends. DNA of the CDR3: TGTGCCAGCAGCGTAGGCCAGCCCCTCGACTATGGCTACACCTTC. Amino acid sequence: CASSVGQPLDYGYTF.

This chain uses TRBV30 with TRBJ1-3, with a possible D match to TRBD1 (5 bases). The CDR3 contains 17 residues. In germline, CDR1 is GTSNPN, CDR2 SVGIG (reference sequence). V dropped 0 bases and J dropped 0 bases, with 15 bases sitting between them. This chain's CDR3 is CAWSVPRGMSSGNTIYF. Here the CDR3 DNA reads TGTGCCTGGAGTGTACCGAGGGGAATGAGCTCTGGAAACACCATATATTTT.

This clonotype was counted many times. V gene TRBV12-3 or TRBV12-4 combines with J gene TRBJ2-6; 7 positions agree with TRBD1. The CDR3 covers 16 residues. Trimming at V came to 4 bases and at J to 0 bases, leaving 3 bases not matched to a gene. The CDR3 nucleotides read TGTGCCAGCAGTTGGACAGGAGACTCTGGGGCCAACGTCCTGACTTTC. Residues: CASSWTGDSGANVLTF.

This chain connects TRBV5-4 to TRBJ2-7; 10 bases agree with TRBD1. The germline V gene encodes CDR1 SGHNT and CDR2 YYREEE (reference sequence). V gave up 0 bases and J gave up 6 bases; unmatched junction bases: 6. CDR3 length: 15 residues. CDR3 nucleotides: TGTGCCAGCAGCTTGGATGGGACAGGGGTGTTCGAGCAGTACTTC. This encodes CASSLDGTGVFEQYF. The entire variable domain, with the rest obtained from reference TRBV5-4 and TRBJ2-7, is as follows: ETGVTQSPTHLIKTRGQQVTLRCSSQSGHNTVSWYQQALGQGPQFIFQYYREEENGRGNFPPRFSGLQFPNYSSELNVNALELDDSALYLCASSLDGTGVFEQYFGPGTRLTVT.

This clonotype was detected many times. The genes are TRBV27 and TRBJ2-3, with D tentatively TRBD2 (5 bases). The CDR3 is made up of 15 amino acids. With 4 bases removed from V and 2 bases from J, the gap between germline ends came to 13 bases. Germline V gene lookup returns CDR1 MNHEY and CDR2 SMNVEV (reference sequence). The CDR3 DNA follows: TGTGCCAGCAGTTCTCCTGGCGGGCCCACAGATACGCAGTATTTT. Its protein product is CASSSPGGPTDTQYF.